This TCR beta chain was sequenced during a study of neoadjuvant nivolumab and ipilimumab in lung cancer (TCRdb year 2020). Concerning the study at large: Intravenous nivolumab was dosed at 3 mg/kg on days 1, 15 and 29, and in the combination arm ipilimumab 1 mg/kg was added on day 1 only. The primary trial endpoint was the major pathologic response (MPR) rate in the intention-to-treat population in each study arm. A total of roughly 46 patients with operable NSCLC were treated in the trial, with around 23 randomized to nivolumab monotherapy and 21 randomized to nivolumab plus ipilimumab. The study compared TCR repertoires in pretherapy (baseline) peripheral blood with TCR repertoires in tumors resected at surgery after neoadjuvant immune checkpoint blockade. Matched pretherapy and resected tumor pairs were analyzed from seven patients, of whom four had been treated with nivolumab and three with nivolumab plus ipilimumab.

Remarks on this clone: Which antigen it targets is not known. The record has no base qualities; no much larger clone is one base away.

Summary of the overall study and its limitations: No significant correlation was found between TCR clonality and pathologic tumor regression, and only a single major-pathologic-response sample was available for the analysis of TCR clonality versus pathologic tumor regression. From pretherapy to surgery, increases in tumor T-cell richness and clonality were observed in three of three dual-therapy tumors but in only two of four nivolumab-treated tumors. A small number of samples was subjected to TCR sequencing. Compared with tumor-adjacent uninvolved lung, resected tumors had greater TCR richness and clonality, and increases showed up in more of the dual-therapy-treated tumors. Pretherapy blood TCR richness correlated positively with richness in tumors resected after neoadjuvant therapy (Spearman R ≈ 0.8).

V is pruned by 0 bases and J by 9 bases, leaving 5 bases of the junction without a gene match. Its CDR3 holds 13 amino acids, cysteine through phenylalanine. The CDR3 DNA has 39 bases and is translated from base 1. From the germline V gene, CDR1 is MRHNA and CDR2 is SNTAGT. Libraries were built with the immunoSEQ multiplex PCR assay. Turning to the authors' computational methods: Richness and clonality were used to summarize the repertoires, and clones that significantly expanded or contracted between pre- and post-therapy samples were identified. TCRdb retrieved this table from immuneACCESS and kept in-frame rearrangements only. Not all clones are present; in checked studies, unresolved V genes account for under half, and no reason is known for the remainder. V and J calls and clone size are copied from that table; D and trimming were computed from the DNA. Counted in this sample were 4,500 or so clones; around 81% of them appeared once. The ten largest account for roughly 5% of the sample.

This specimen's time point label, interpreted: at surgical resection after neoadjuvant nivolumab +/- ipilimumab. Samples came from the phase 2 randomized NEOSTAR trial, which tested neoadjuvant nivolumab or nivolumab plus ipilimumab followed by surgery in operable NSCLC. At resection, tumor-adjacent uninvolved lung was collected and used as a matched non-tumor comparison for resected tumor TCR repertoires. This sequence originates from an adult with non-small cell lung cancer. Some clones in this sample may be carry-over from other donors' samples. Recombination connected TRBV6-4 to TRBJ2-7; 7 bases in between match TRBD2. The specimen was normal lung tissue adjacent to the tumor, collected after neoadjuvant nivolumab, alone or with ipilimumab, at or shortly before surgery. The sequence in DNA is TGTGCCAGCAGTGACTCCGGGAGGTATTTGCAGTACTTC. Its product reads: CASSDSGRYLQYF.